The 9 T cell receptor beta chains below come from one sample, sequenced in a study of shared clonotypes between healthy human individuals. This table comes from immunoSEQ multiplex PCR, and its TCRdb copy is limited to in-frame clones, with some not included. The repertoire holds 2 million to 3 million clones, with around nine tenths as singletons. The sample taken for sequencing was naive CD4+ T cells sorted from blood. Subset indicated: CD45RA+ positively selected. The receptors shown here come from a man younger than 35 in good health.

This rearrangement joins TRBV7-3 to TRBJ1-2; no clear D gene. V was cut by 5 bases and J by 14 bases, with 21 bases left in between. This CDR3 has 13 amino acids. In germline, CDR1 is SGHTA, CDR2 FQGTGA. DNA for the CDR3: TGTGCCAGCAGCCTCCCTTCCGAGGCCGCTAAAACCTTC. This sequence encodes CASSLPSEAAKTF.

The rearrangement links TRBV2 to TRBJ2-7; D not resolved. Germline CDR1 is SNHLY and CDR2 is FYNNEI. The length of the CDR3 is 14 residues. Trimming shortened V by 4 bases and J by 2 bases, and 12 bases separated the two germline ends. CDR3 region: CASSVDTKAYEQYF. In DNA, the CDR3 is TGTGCCAGCAGTGTCGACACTAAAGCCTACGAGCAGTACTTC.

CDR3: CASSLVLAGGPHEQYF. The CDR3, as DNA: TGTGCCAGCAGCTTAGTGTTAGCGGGGGGGCCCCACGAGCAGTACTTC. This chain joins TRBV11-2 and TRBJ2-7; 11 bases are shared with TRBD2. Germline V lookup: CDR1 SGHAT, CDR2 FQNNGV. The CDR3 loop spans 16 amino acids. With 1 base clipped from V and 5 bases from J, the junction kept 7 bases outside the gene matches.

The chain uses TRBV10-3 and TRBJ1-1, with D perhaps matching TRBD1 (6 bases). In germline, CDR1 is ENHRY, CDR2 SYGVKD. V lost 0 bases to trimming and J lost 2 bases, with 10 bases between them. This CDR3 contains 15 residues. The CDR3 here is CAISESRGHNTEAFF. CDR3 DNA sequence: TGTGCCATCAGTGAGTCACGGGGGCATAACACTGAAGCTTTCTTT.

The rearrangement uses TRBV15 and TRBJ2-7; 10 bases map to TRBD2. Looked up from germline, CDR1 is LNHNV and CDR2 is YYDKDF (reference sequence). Unmatched junction bases numbered 7, after V lost 9 bases and J lost 5 bases. The CDR3 is 13 amino acids. CDR3 sequence: CATGTSGANEQYF. CDR3 bases: TGTGCCACTGGAACTAGCGGGGCCAACGAGCAGTACTTC.

The chain has TRBV7-9 and TRBJ2-1; D is unclear. The CDR3 has 16 residues. V was trimmed by 4 bases and J by 0 bases, leaving 13 bases between them. Germline V gene sequence: CDR1 SEHNR, CDR2 FQNEAQ (reference sequence). The CDR3 loop is CASSSPARVSYNEQFF. The CDR3 DNA sequence: TGTGCCAGCAGCTCACCCGCCCGGGTCTCCTACAATGAGCAGTTCTTC. Based on the CDR3 plus reference TRBV7-9 and TRBJ2-1, the full variable domain is DTGVSQNPRHKITKRGQNVTFRCDPISEHNRLYWYRQTLGQGPEFLTYFQNEAQLEKSRLLSDRFSAERPKGSFSTLEIQRTEQGDSAMYLCASSSPARVSYNEQFFGPGTRLTVL.

The chain links TRBV7-9 to TRBJ2-7; D may match TRBD1 or TRBD2 (6 bases each). CDR1 is SEHNR, CDR2 FQNEAQ, per germline (reference sequence). V was shortened by 5 bases and J by 3 bases, with 17 bases between the two germline ends. This CDR3 comprises 15 residues. CDR3 sequence: CASSPLGGQGYEQYF. Written as DNA, the CDR3 is TGTGCCAGCAGCCCCCTCGGGGGCCAAGGCTACGAGCAGTACTTC.

This chain connects TRBV7-2 to TRBJ2-1, with D possibly being TRBD1 (6 bases). The CDR3 contains 14 residues. CDR1 and CDR2 (germline): SGHTA, FQGNSA. V was shortened by 7 bases and J by 3 bases, with 13 bases between the two germline ends. The CDR3, as DNA: TGTGCCAGCAAGACAGGTCACATCTACAATGAGCAGTTCTTC. Translating gives CASKTGHIYNEQFF. Combining the CDR3 with reference TRBV7-2 and TRBJ2-1 gives the whole variable domain GAGVSQSPSNKVTEKGKDVELRCDPISGHTALYWYRQSLGQGLEFLIYFQGNSAPDKSGLPSDRFSAERTGGSVSTLTIQRTQQEDSAVYLCASKTGHIYNEQFFGPGTRLTVL.

The V and J genes are TRBV13 and TRBJ1-6; no firm D call. Germline V lookup: CDR1 PRHDT, CDR2 FYEKMQ (reference sequence). This CDR3 has 14 residues. The V end lost 3 bases, the J end lost 10 bases, and 13 bases lay between the germline ends. CDR3 loop: CASSFKSVGSPLHF. The CDR3 DNA reads TGTGCCAGCAGCTTTAAATCTGTGGGGTCACCCCTCCACTTT.